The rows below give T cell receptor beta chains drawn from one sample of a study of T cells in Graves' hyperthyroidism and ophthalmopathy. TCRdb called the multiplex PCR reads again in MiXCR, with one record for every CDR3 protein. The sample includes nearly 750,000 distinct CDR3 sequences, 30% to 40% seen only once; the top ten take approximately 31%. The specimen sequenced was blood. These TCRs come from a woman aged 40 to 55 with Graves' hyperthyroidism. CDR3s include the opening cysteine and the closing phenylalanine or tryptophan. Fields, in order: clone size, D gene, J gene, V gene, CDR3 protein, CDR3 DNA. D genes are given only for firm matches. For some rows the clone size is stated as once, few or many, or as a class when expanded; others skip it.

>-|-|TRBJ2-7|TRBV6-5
CASTTRGGSYEQYF
TGTGCCAGCACCACGAGGGGGGGCTCCTACGAGCAGTACTTC
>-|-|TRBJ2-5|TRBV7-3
CASSSGDGEETQYF
TGTGCCAGCAGCTCGGGGGACGGAGAAGAGACCCAGTACTTC
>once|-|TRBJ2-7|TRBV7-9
CASSQSGSTYEQYF
TGTGCCAGCAGCCAATCCGGGAGCACCTACGAGCAGTACTTC
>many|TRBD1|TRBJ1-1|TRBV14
CASSPAPGQGTAFF
TGTGCCAGCAGCCCGGCACCGGGACAGGGGACGGCTTTCTTT
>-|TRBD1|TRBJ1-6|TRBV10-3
CASSLLGTGDNSPLHF
TGTGCCAGCAGTTTATTGGGGACAGGTGATAATTCACCCCTCCACTTT
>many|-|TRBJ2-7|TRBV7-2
CASSPPVLEEQYF
TGTGCCAGCAGCCCACCCGTCTTGGAGGAGCAGTACTTC
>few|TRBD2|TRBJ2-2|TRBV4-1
CASSPTETSGRLTGELFF
TGCGCCAGCAGCCCGACTGAGACTAGCGGGAGACTCACCGGGGAGCTGTTTTTT
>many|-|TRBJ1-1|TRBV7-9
CASSWGGGNTEAFF
TGTGCCAGCAGCTGGGGGGGTGGGAACACTGAAGCTTTCTTT
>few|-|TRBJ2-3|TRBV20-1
CSAIGPIGDTQYF
TGCAGTGCTATAGGGCCCATAGGAGATACGCAGTATTTT
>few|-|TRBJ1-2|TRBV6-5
CATRLDGNYGYTF
TGTGCCACCAGGTTGGACGGTAACTATGGCTACACCTTC
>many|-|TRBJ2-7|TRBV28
CASASGTPPYEQYF
TGTGCCTCTGCCTCCGGGACTCCTCCTTACGAGCAGTACTTC
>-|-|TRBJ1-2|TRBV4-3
CASSQGGLRSGGYTF
TGCGCCAGCAGCCAAGGTGGACTCCGTTCCGGTGGCTACACCTTC
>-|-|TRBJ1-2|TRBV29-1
CSAEGLAGYSYTF
TGCAGCGCGGAAGGTCTAGCGGGGTATAGCTACACCTTC
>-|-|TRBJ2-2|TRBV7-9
CASRPTIHREDTGELFF
TGTGCCAGCAGACCAACAATACACAGGGAGGACACCGGGGAGCTGTTTTTT
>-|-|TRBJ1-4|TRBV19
CASSTPGSANEKLFF
TGTGCCAGTAGTACACCGGGGTCGGCTAATGAAAAACTGTTTTTT
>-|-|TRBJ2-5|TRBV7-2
CASSLEAGPQETQYF
TGTGCCAGCAGCTTAGAGGCGGGGCCTCAAGAGACCCAGTACTTC
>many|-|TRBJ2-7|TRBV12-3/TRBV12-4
CASRLTGEQYF
TGTGCCAGCAGACTGACAGGCGAGCAGTACTTC
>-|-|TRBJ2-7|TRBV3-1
CASSQELGEKYF
TGTGCCAGCAGCCAAGAACTAGGCGAGAAGTACTTC
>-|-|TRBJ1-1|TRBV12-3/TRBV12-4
CASSFEVGSPRRAFEAFF
TGTGCCAGCAGTTTTGAGGTGGGGTCGCCCCGTCGTGCGTTTGAAGCTTTCTTT
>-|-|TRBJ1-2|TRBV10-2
CASLGDGARGGYTF
TGCGCCAGCTTGGGGGACGGGGCAAGAGGTGGCTACACCTTC
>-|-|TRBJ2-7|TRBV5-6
CASSVSRGYEQYF
TGTGCCAGCAGCGTATCACGGGGCTACGAGCAGTACTTC
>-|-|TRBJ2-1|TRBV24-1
CASGGRSYNEQFF
TGTGCCTCCGGTGGCAGATCCTACAATGAGCAGTTCTTC
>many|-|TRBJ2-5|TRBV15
CATSRDREQETQYF
TGTGCCACCAGCAGAGACCGGGAACAAGAGACCCAGTACTTC
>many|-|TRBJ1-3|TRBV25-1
CASSEWARRPSGNTIYF
TGTGCCAGCAGTGAATGGGCCCGCCGGCCCTCTGGAAACACCATATATTTT
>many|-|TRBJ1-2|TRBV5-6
CASSLRQGVYGYTF
TGTGCCAGCAGCTTGCGGCAAGGAGTATATGGCTACACCTTC
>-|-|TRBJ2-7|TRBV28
CASSPLAQGQQYF
TGTGCCAGCAGTCCACTTGCCCAGGGACAGCAGTACTTC
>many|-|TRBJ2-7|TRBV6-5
CASSHKPDRSYEQYF
TGTGCCAGCAGCCATAAGCCAGATCGCTCCTACGAGCAGTACTTC
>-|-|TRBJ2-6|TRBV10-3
CAISVLGAAGANVLTF
TGTGCCATCAGTGTCCTGGGCGCCGCTGGGGCCAACGTCCTGACTTTC
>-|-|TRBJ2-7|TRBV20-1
CSASDFQGISYKQYF
TGCAGTGCCAGCGATTTCCAGGGGATCTCCTACAAGCAGTACTTC
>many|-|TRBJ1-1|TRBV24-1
CATSDADYTEAFF
TGTGCCACCAGTGATGCAGATTACACTGAAGCTTTCTTT
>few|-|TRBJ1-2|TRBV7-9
CASSSQGRERYTF
TGTGCCAGCAGCTCGCAGGGGCGTGAGCGCTACACCTTC
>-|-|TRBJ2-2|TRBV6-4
CASSDSPIEGTGELFF
TGTGCCAGCAGTGACTCCCCAATTGAGGGGACCGGGGAGCTGTTTTTT
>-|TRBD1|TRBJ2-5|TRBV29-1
CSVESPDREETQYF
TGCAGCGTTGAGTCTCCGGACAGGGAAGAGACCCAGTACTTC
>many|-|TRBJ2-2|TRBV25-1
CASSTHRNTGELFF
TGTGCCAGCAGTACACACAGGAACACCGGGGAGCTGTTTTTT